These 14 T cell receptor beta chains share one sample of origin, sequenced in a study of vaccination and CD4 T cells after COVID-19. As for treatment: roughly 10-day PBMC culture with coronavirus spike peptide pools or control peptides (ViraFEST assay). Cultured CD4+ T-cell DNA underwent Oncomine TCR Beta short-read sequencing. Via MiXCR, TCRdb re-called the PCR reads, giving one row per CDR3 protein. Among about 8,500 distinct CDR3 sequences listed, approximately 22% were seen once. Their recognized antigens are unknown. The sample comprised cultured CD4+ T cells from blood. The receptor set was obtained from a human donor with COVID-19.

The rearrangement joins TRBV7-9 to TRBJ1-5, with D possibly TRBD1 on 6 matching bases. V was pared by 1 base and J by 2 bases, with 6 bases between. Germline assignment: CDR1 SEHNR and CDR2 FQNEAQ (reference sequence). The CDR3 has 14 residues. The CDR3 region is CASSLGTGNQPQHF. CDR3 in DNA: TGTGCCAGCAGCTTAGGGACAGGCAATCAGCCCCAGCATTTT.

V and J are TRBV9 and TRBJ2-7; D is undetermined. V lost 0 bases, J lost 2 bases, and 9 bases lay in between. The CDR3 is 14 amino acids. Germline V CDR1 and CDR2: SGDLS, YYNGEE. CDR3 in amino acids: CASSVAAAPYEQYF. CDR3 coding DNA: TGTGCCAGCAGCGTAGCGGCAGCGCCCTACGAGCAGTACTTC.

The chain carries TRBV10-3 and TRBJ2-3, with 10 bases matching TRBD2. CDR3 size: 15 residues. Per the germline V gene, CDR1 is ENHRY and CDR2 is SYGVKD. The trim removed 8 bases at V and 0 bases at J, leaving 5 bases unmatched. The CDR3 DNA reads as TGTGCCATCGGGGAGCGGGGGGGAAGCACAGATACGCAGTATTTT. It translates to CAIGERGGSTDTQYF.

This clonotype was observed a handful of times. The chain carries TRBV27 and TRBJ2-7; TRBD1 or TRBD2 may be the D gene (5 bases each). The V end was cut by 5 bases, the J end by 4 bases, with 21 bases between. Germline lookup yields CDR1 MNHEY and CDR2 SMNVEV (reference sequence). The CDR3 sequence is 16 residues long. In nucleotides, the CDR3 is TGTGCCAGCAGTCAAACTATGACGGGGCCATCATACGAGCAGTACTTC. Residues: CASSQTMTGPSYEQYF.

Judged by abundance, this clonotype is medium-sized (0.01 to 0.1%). V usage is TRBV30 and J usage is TRBJ1-6, with a tentative D call TRBD1 (5 bases). This CDR3 comprises 15 residues. Germline V CDR1 and CDR2: GTSNPN, SVGIG (reference sequence). Trimming removed 7 bases at V and 0 bases at J, with 13 bases between. The CDR3 DNA sequence: TGTGCCTCACGACCAGGGAGCTCCTATAATTCACCCCTCCACTTT. As protein: CASRPGSSYNSPLHF.

This clonotype qualifies as medium-sized. This chain connects TRBV7-8 to TRBJ1-3, with unresolved D. V was shortened by 5 bases and J by 3 bases, with 11 bases between the two germline ends. The CDR3 sequence is 14 residues long. Germline V gene data show CDR1 as SGHVS and CDR2 as FQNEAQ. CDR3 nucleotides: TGTGCCAGCAGCCAAGACCTTAGTGGAAACACCATATATTTT. Its translation is CASSQDLSGNTIYF. Drawing the rest from reference TRBV7-8 and TRBJ1-3, the complete variable domain is GAGVSQSPRYKVAKRGQDVALRCDPISGHVSLFWYQQALGQGPEFLTYFQNEAQLDKSGLPSDRFFAERPEGSVSTLKIQRTQQEDSAVYLCASSQDLSGNTIYFGEGSWLTVV.

This clonotype was seen only a few times. The chain employs TRBV6-1 and TRBJ2-1, with D possibly TRBD1 on 6 matching bases. Germline V lookup: CDR1 MNHNS, CDR2 SASEGT. V lost 2 bases, J lost 11 bases, and 10 bases lay in between. This CDR3 is built from 12 residues. CDR3 bases: TGTGCCAGCAGTGAACTGGGGGCACAGCAGTTCTTC. This encodes CASSELGAQQFF.

By sample fraction, this clonotype is medium-sized. This CDR3 reads CSASKGTYGYTF. CDR3 DNA: TGCAGTGCCAGCAAGGGGACCTATGGCTACACCTTC. This chain uses TRBV20-1 with TRBJ1-2; TRBD1 is a possible D gene (5 bases). V was cut by 6 bases and J by 4 bases, with 12 bases left in between. Germline-derived CDR1 and CDR2 are DFQATT and SNEGSKA (reference sequence). CDR3 length equals 12 residues.

This clonotype was detected only a few times. The rearrangement uses TRBV2 and TRBJ1-5; 10 bases agree with TRBD1. This CDR3 is built from 15 residues. Germline V CDR1 and CDR2: SNHLY, FYNNEI. The V and J ends lost 7 bases and 6 bases, in that order; junction bases with no gene match: 9. The DNA for the CDR3 is TGTGCCAGCAAGGCCGGGACAGGGGAAGGTCAGCCCCAGCATTTT. Its translation is CASKAGTGEGQPQHF. The whole variable domain, filled in from reference TRBV2 and TRBJ1-5, reads EPEVTQTPSHQVTQMGQEVILRCVPISNHLYFYWYRQILGQKVEFLVSFYNNEISEKSEIFDDQFSVERPDGSNFTLKIRSTKLEDSAMYFCASKAGTGEGQPQHFGDGTRLSIL.

The chain has TRBV11-2 and TRBJ1-3; no definite D call. V gave up 5 bases and J gave up 7 bases, with 6 bases separating them. Per the germline V gene, CDR1 is SGHAT and CDR2 is FQNNGV. The CDR3 is 11 amino acids. CDR3 loop: CASSKGNTIYF. CDR3 nucleotide sequence: TGTGCCAGCAGCAAAGGGAACACCATATATTTT.

The chain recombines TRBV5-6 with TRBJ1-5; no clear D. V shed 3 bases and J shed 0 bases, with 7 bases lying between them. The CDR3 has 14 amino acids. Germline V gene data show CDR1 as SGHDT and CDR2 as YYEEEE. CDR3 nucleotides: TGTGCCAGCAGCTCGAGAACTAGCAATCAGCCCCAGCATTTT. This gives the protein CASSSRTSNQPQHF.

The chain is built from TRBV5-1 and TRBJ1-6, with a possible D match to TRBD1 (5 bases). Germline V gene lookup returns CDR1 SGHRS and CDR2 YFSETQ. This CDR3 comprises 16 residues. The V and J ends lost 4 bases and 4 bases respectively, with 15 bases between them. The DNA for the CDR3 is TGCGCCAGCAGCCCGCTGGGGCAGGGATATAATTCACCCCTCCACTTT. This gives the protein CASSPLGQGYNSPLHF. Complete variable domain (other parts from reference TRBV5-1 and TRBJ1-6): KAGVTQTPRYLIKTRGQQVTLSCSPISGHRSVSWYQQTPGQGLQFLFEYFSETQRNKGNFPGRFSGRQFSNSRSEMNVSTLELGDSALYLCASSPLGQGYNSPLHFGNGTRLTVT.

By share, this clonotype ranks as medium-sized. This sequence joins TRBV20-1 and TRBJ1-2, with 9 bases aligning to TRBD1. Germline V gene data show CDR1 as DFQATT and CDR2 as SNEGSKA (reference sequence). The CDR3 covers 15 residues. With 1 base clipped from V and 8 bases from J, the junction kept 11 bases outside the gene matches. The CDR3 protein is CSARGTGEASLGYTF. The CDR3 nucleotides read TGCAGTGCTAGAGGGACAGGGGAGGCATCCTTGGGCTACACCTTC.

This clonotype was detected a few times. This chain connects TRBV2 to TRBJ2-3, with 10 bases that match TRBD1. The trim removed 7 bases at V and 6 bases at J, leaving 7 bases unmatched. This CDR3 contains 14 residues. Germline V gene lookup returns CDR1 SNHLY and CDR2 FYNNEI. The CDR3 spells CASTGTGVLDTQYF. The CDR3 nucleotides read TGTGCCAGCACCGGGACAGGGGTTTTGGATACGCAGTATTTT.